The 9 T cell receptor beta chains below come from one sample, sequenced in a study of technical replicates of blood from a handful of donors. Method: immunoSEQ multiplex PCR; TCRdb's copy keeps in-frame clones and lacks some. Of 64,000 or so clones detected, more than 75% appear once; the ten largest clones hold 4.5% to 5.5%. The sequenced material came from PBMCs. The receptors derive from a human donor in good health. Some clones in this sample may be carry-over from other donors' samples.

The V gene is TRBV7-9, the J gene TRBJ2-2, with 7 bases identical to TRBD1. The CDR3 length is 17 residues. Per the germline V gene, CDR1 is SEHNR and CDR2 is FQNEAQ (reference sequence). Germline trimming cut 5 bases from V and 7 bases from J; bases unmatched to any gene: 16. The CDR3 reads CASSPPPAAGGIGELFF. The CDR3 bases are TGTGCCAGCAGCCCCCCTCCGGCGGCAGGGGGAATCGGGGAGCTGTTTTTT. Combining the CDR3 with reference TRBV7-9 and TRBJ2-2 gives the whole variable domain DTGVSQNPRHKITKRGQNVTFRCDPISEHNRLYWYRQTLGQGPEFLTYFQNEAQLEKSRLLSDRFSAERPKGSFSTLEIQRTEQGDSAMYLCASSPPPAAGGIGELFFGEGSRLTVL.

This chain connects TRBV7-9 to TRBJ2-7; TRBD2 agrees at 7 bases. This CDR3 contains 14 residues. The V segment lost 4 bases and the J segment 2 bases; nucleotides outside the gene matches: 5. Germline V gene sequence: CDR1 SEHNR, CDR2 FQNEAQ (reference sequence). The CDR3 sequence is CASSWGGEAYEQYF. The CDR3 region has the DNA TGTGCCAGCAGCTGGGGGGGGGAAGCCTACGAGCAGTACTTC.

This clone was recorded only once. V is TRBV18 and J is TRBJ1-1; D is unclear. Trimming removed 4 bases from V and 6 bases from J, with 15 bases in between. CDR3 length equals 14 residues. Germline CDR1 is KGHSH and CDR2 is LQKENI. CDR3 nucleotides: TGTGCCAGCTCACGAGAAGCCCGCGGATCTGAAGCTTTCTTT. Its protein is CASSREARGSEAFF.

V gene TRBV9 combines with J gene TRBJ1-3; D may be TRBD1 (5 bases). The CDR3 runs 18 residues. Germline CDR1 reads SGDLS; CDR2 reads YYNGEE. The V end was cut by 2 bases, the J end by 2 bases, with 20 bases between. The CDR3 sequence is CASSVYIFVREPGNTIYF. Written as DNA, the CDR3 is TGTGCCAGCAGCGTGTATATATTCGTCAGGGAACCTGGAAACACCATATATTTT.

The CDR3 loop is CASSVTRQGHSNQPQHF. The CDR3, as DNA: TGTGCCAGCAGCGTAACACGACAGGGGCATAGCAATCAGCCCCAGCATTTT. The chain joins TRBV9 to TRBJ1-5; 8 nucleotides align to TRBD1. The CDR3 is 17 amino acids. Germline V gene sequence: CDR1 SGDLS, CDR2 YYNGEE. V lost 1 base and J lost 0; bases outside the gene matches: 6.

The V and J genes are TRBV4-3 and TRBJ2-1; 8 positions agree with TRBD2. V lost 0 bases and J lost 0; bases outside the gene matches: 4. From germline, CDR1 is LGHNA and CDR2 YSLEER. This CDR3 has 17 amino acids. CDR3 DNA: TGCGCCAGCAGCCAAGATCCAAGCGGGAGCTCCTACAATGAGCAGTTCTTC. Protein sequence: CASSQDPSGSSYNEQFF.

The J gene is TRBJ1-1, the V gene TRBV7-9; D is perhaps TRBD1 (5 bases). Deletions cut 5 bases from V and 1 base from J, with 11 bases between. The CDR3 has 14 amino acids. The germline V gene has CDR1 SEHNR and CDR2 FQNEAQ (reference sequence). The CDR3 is CASSQEQANTEAFF. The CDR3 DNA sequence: TGTGCCAGCAGCCAAGAACAGGCGAACACTGAAGCTTTCTTT.

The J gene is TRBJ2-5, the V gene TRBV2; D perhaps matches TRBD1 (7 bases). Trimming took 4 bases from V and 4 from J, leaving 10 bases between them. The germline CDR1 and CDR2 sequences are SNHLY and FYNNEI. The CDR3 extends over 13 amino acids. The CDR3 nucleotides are TGTGCCAGCAGTGCAGGGGGGCGAGAGACCCAGTACTTC. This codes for CASSAGGRETQYF.

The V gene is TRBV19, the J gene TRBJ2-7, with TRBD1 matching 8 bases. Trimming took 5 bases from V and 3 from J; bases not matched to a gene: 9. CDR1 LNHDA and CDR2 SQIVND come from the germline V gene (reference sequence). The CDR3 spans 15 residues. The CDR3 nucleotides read TGTGCCAGTAGTGACCCCGGGACAGGCAACTACGAGCAGTACTTC. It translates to CASSDPGTGNYEQYF. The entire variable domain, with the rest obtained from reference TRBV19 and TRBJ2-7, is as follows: DGGITQSPKYLFRKEGQNVTLSCEQNLNHDAMYWYRQDPGQGLRLIYYSQIVNDFQKGDIAEGYSVSREKKESFPLTVTSAQKNPTAFYLCASSDPGTGNYEQYFGPGTRLTVT.